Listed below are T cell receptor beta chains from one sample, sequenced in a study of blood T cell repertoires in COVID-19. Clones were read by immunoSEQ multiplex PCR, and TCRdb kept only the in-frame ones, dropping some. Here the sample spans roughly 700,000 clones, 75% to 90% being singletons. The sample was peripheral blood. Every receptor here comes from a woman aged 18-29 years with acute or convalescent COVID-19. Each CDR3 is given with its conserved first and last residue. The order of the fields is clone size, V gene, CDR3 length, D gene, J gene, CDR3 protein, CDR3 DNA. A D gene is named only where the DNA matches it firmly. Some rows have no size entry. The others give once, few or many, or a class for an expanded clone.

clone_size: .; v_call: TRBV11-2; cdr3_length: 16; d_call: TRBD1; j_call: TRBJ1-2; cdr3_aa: CASSPDLWDRGNGYTF; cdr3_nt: TGTGCCAGCAGCCCCGACCTTTGGGACAGGGGGAATGGCTACACCTTC
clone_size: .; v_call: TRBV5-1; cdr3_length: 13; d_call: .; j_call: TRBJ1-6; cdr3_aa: CASSSSDGAPLHF; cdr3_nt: TGCGCCAGCAGCTCTTCGGACGGGGCACCCCTCCACTTT
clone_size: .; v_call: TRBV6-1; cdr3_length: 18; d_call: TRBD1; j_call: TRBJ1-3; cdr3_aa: CASSGGDRGLLSGNTIYF; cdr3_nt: TGTGCCAGCAGTGGGGGGGACAGGGGGCTTCTGTCTGGAAACACCATATATTTT
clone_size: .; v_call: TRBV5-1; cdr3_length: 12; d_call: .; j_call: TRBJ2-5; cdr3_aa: CASSLAVETQYF; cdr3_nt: TGCGCCAGCAGCTTGGCGGTAGAGACCCAGTACTTC
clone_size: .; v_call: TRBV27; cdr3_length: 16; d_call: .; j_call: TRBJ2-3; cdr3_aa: CASSLSGGTSTDTQYF; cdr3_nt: TGTGCCAGCAGTTTATCGGGAGGGACAAGCACAGATACGCAGTATTTT
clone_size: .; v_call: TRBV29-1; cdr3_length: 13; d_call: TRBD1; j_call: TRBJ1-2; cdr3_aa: CSVETGVNYGYTF; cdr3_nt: TGCAGCGTTGAGACAGGGGTAAACTATGGCTACACCTTC
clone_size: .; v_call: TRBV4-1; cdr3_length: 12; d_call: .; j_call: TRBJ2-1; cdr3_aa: CASRHGRGEQFF; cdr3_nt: TGCGCCAGCCGCCACGGACGGGGTGAGCAGTTCTTC
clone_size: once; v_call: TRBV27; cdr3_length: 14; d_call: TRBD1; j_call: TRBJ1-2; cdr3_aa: CASSSPGQGNGYTF; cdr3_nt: TGTGCCAGCAGTTCCCCGGGACAGGGGAATGGCTACACCTTC
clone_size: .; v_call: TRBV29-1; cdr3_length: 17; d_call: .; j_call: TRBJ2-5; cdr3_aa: CSVEDPLTTFQRETQYF; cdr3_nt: TGCAGCGTTGAAGATCCCCTTACGACATTCCAACGGGAGACCCAGTACTTC
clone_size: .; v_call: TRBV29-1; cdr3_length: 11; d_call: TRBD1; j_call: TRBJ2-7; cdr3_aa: CSVEERQGRYF; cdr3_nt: TGCAGCGTTGAAGAAAGACAGGGAAGGTACTTC
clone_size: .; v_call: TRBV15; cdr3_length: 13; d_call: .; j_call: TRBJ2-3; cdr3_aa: CATSSGGPDTQYF; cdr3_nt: TGTGCCACCAGCAGCGGGGGTCCAGATACGCAGTATTTT
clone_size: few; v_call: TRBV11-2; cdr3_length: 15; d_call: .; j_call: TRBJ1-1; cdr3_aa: CASSLVAGKNTEAFF; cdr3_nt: TGTGCCAGCAGCTTAGTAGCAGGGAAGAACACTGAAGCTTTCTTT
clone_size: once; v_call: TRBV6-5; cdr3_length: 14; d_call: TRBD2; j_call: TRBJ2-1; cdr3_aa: CASLSGALGNEQFF; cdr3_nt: TGTGCCAGCTTGAGCGGGGCTTTGGGGAATGAGCAGTTCTTC
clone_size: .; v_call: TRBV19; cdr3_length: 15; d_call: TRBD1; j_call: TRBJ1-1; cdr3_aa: CASSPQDRLSTEAFF; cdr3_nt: TGTGCCAGTAGTCCCCAGGACAGGCTTAGCACTGAAGCTTTCTTT
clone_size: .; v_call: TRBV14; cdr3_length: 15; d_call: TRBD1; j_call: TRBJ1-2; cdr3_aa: CASSQAPQGSYGYTF; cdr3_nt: TGTGCCAGCAGCCAAGCACCACAGGGGTCCTATGGCTACACCTTC
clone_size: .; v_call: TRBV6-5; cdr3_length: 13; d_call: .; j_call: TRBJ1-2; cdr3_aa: CASTAGIGYGYTF; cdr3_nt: TGTGCCAGCACGGCGGGGATCGGCTATGGCTACACCTTC
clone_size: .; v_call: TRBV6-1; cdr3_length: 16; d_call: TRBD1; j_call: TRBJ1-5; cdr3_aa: CASSVRWQGVFQPQHF; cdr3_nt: TGTGCCAGCAGTGTCCGGTGGCAGGGGGTTTTCCAGCCCCAGCATTTT
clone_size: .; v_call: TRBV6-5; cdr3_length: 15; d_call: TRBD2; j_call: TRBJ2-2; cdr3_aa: CASSYSGGNTGELFF; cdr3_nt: TGTGCCAGCAGTTATAGCGGGGGGAATACCGGGGAGCTGTTTTTT
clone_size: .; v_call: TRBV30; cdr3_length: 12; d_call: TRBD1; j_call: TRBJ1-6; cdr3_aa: CAWSDRGAPLHF; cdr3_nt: TGTGCCTGGAGTGACAGGGGGGCGCCCCTCCACTTT
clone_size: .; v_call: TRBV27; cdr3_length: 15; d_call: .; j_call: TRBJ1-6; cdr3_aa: CASSSHSPDNSPLHF; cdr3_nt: TGTGCCAGCAGTTCTCACAGCCCGGATAATTCACCCCTCCACTTT
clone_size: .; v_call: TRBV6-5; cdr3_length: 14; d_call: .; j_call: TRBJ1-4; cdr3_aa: CASSRTATNEKLFF; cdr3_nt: TGTGCCAGCAGTCGGACAGCAACTAATGAAAAACTGTTTTTT
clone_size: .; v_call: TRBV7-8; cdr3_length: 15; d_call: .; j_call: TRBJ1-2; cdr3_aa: CASSLDPRAHYGYTF; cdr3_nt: TGTGCCAGCAGCTTAGACCCCAGGGCGCACTATGGCTACACCTTC
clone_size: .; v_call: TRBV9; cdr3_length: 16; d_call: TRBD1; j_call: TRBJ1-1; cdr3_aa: CASSPPGQGRGTEAFF; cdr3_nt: TGTGCCAGCAGCCCCCCGGGACAGGGTAGGGGCACTGAAGCTTTCTTT
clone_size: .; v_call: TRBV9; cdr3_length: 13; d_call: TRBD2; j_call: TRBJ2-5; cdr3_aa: CASRGTSQETQYF; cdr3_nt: TGTGCCAGCAGAGGGACTAGTCAAGAGACCCAGTACTTC
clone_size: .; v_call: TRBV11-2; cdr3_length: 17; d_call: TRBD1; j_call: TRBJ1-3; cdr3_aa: CASSETGSYFPGNTIYF; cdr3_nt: TGTGCCAGCAGCGAGACAGGGAGCTATTTCCCCGGAAACACCATATATTTT
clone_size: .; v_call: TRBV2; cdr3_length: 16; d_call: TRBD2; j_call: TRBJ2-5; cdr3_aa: CASEIRLAGGQETQYF; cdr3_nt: TGTGCCAGCGAGATCCGATTAGCGGGGGGGCAAGAGACCCAGTACTTC
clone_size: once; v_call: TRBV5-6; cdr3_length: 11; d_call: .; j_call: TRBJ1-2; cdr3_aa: CASSLAYGYTF; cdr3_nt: TGTGCCAGCAGCTTGGCATATGGCTACACCTTC
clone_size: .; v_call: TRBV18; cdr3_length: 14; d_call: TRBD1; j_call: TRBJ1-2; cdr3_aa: CASSPVTGAGGYTF; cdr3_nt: TGTGCCAGCTCACCAGTCACAGGGGCAGGTGGCTACACCTTC
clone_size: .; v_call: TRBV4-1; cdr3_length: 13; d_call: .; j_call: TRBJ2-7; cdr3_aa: CASSRGISREQYF; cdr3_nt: TGCGCCAGCAGTCGAGGGATTTCACGGGAGCAGTACTTC
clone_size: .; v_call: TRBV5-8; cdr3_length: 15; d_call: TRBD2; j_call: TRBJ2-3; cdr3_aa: CASSLLAGSTDTQYF; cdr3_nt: TGTGCCAGCAGCCTATTAGCGGGGAGCACAGATACGCAGTATTTT
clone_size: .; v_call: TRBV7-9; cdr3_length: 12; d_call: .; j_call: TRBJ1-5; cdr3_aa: CASSYSNQPQHF; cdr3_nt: TGTGCCAGCAGCTACAGTAATCAGCCCCAGCATTTT
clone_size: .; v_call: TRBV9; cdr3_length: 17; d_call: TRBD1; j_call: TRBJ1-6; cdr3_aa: CASSPQTGGATNSPLHF; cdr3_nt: TGTGCCAGCAGCCCCCAGACAGGGGGCGCTACGAATTCACCCCTCCACTTT
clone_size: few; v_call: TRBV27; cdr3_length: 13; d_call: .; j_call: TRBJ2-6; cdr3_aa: CASRGSDANVLTF; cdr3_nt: TGTGCCAGCCGAGGGTCAGACGCCAACGTCCTGACTTTC
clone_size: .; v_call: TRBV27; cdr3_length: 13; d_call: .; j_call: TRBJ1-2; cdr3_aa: CASSSPGGAGYTF; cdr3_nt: TGTGCCAGCAGTTCCCCCGGGGGGGCTGGCTACACCTTC
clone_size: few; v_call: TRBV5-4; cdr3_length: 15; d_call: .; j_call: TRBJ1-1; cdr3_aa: CASSGGTRGATEAFF; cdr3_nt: TGTGCCAGCAGCGGGGGGACTCGAGGAGCCACTGAAGCTTTCTTT
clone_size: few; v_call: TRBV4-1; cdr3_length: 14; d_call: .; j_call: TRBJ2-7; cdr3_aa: CASSQEWGVNEQYF; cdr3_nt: TGCGCCAGCAGCCAAGAATGGGGGGTGAACGAGCAGTACTTC
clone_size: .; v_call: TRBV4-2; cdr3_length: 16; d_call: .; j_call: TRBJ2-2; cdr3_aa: CASSQETGFWVGELFF; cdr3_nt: TGTGCCAGCAGCCAAGAGACGGGGTTCTGGGTCGGGGAGCTGTTTTTT
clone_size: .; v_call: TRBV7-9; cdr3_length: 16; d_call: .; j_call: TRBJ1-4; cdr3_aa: CASSFAGPGTNEKLFF; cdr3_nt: TGTGCCAGCAGCTTCGCGGGCCCGGGAACTAATGAAAAACTGTTTTTT
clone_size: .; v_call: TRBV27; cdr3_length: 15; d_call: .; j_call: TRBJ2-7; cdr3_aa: CASRLTGLGSYEQYF; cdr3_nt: TGTGCCAGCAGGTTAACAGGTTTAGGCTCCTACGAGCAGTACTTC
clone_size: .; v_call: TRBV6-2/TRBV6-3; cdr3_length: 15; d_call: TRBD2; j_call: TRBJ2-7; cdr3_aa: CASSYSGLVGYEQYF; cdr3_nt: TGTGCCAGCAGTTACTCCGGACTAGTCGGCTACGAGCAGTACTTC
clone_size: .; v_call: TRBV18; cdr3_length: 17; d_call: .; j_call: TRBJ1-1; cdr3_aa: CASSPNSPGLKDTEAFF; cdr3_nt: TGTGCCAGCTCACCCAACTCCCCGGGGTTGAAGGACACTGAAGCTTTCTTT
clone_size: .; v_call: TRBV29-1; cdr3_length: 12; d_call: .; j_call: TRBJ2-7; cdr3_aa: CSVIAGTYEQYF; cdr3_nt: TGCAGCGTTATTGCAGGGACCTACGAGCAGTACTTC
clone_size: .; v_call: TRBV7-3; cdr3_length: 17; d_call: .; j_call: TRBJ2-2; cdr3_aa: CASSPSLDRRFTGELFF; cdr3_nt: TGTGCCAGCAGCCCATCCCTTGACAGGAGATTCACCGGGGAGCTGTTTTTT
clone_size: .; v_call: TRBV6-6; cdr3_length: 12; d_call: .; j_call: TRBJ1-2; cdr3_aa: CASSHSAGGYTF; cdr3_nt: TGTGCCAGCAGTCACTCCGCCGGTGGCTACACCTTC
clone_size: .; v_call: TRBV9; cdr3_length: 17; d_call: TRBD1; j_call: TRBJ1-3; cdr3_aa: CASSVEGQTYPGNTIYF; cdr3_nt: TGTGCCAGCAGCGTAGAGGGACAGACATATCCTGGAAACACCATATATTTT
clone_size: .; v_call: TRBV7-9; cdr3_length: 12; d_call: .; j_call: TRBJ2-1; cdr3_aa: CASRSRLNEQFF; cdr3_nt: TGTGCCAGCAGAAGTCGACTTAATGAGCAGTTCTTC
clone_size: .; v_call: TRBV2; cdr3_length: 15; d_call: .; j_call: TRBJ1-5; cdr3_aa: CASGGRGRNNQPQHF; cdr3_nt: TGTGCCAGCGGGGGACGGGGGAGGAACAATCAGCCCCAGCATTTT
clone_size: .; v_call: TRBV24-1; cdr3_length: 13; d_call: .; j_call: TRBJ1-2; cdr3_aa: CATSVTGLGGYTF; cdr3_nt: TGTGCCACCAGTGTAACGGGGTTGGGTGGCTACACCTTC
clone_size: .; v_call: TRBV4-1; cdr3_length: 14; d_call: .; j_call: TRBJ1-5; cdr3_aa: CASSQGAVNQPQHF; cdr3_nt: TGCGCCAGCAGCCAAGGAGCCGTAAATCAGCCCCAGCATTTT
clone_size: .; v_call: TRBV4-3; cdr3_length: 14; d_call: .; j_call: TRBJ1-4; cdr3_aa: CASSQDLGNEKLFF; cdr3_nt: TGCGCCAGCAGCCAAGATCTAGGAAATGAAAAACTGTTTTTT
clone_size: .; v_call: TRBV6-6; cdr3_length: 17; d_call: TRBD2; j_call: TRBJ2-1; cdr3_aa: CASSRAGGDKAYNEQFF; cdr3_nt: TGTGCCAGCAGCCGAGCCGGGGGGGACAAAGCCTACAATGAGCAGTTCTTC
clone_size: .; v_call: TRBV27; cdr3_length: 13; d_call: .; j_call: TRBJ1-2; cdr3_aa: CASSPQNRYGYTF; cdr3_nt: TGTGCCAGCAGTCCCCAGAACCGCTATGGCTACACCTTC